This T cell receptor beta chain was captured by sequencing in a study of blood T cell repertoires in COVID-19. TCRdb's copy holds only in-frame clones and misses some; the assay was immunoSEQ multiplex PCR. Counted here are about 140,000 clones, approximately 88% occurring once; the ten biggest clones make up about 11%. The CDR3 is 12 amino acids. Germline V lookup: CDR1 SQVTM, CDR2 ANQGSEA. J was trimmed by 7 bases and V by 7 bases; bases with no gene match: 6. Sample: peripheral blood. The chain combines TRBV29-1 with TRBJ2-5; 10 bases align to TRBD2. The clonotype comes from a man aged 60 to 69 with active or convalescent COVID-19. The CDR3 coding sequence is TGCAGCGGACGGACTAGCGGAGGGACCCAGTACTTC. Protein product: CSGRTSGGTQYF. Full variable domain (rest looked up from reference TRBV29-1 and TRBJ2-5): SAVISQKPSRDICQRGTSLTIQCQVDSQVTMMFWYRQQPGQSLTLIATANQGSEATYESGFVIDKFPISRPNLTFSTLTVSNMSPEDSSIYLCSGRTSGGTQYFGPGTRLLVL.